Following are 3 T cell receptor beta chains from one sample sequenced in a study of radiotherapy plus CTLA-4 blockade in lung cancer. This table comes from immunoSEQ multiplex PCR, and its TCRdb copy is limited to in-frame clones, with some not included. The sample yields about 59,000 clones, 70% to 80% seen once. The source material was peripheral blood, sampled from a patient treated with radiotherapy plus ipilimumab. These receptors all come from a human donor with non-small cell lung cancer whose response to radiotherapy plus ipilimumab could not be evaluated.

The chain couples TRBV7-8 to TRBJ2-5; 8 bases line up with TRBD2. Germline V lookup: CDR1 SGHVS, CDR2 FQNEAQ. The CDR3 runs 14 residues. The junction had 7 bases not matched to a gene; V was cut back by 5 bases and J by 5 bases. The CDR3 DNA follows: TGTGCCAGCAGCCCAGGACTAGCATGGGAGACCCAGTACTTC. It codes for CASSPGLAWETQYF.

The chain joins TRBV10-3 to TRBJ1-2, with 7 bases lining up with TRBD1. With 2 bases clipped from V and 4 bases from J, the junction kept 10 bases outside the gene matches. The V gene's germline CDR1 is ENHRY and CDR2 SYGVKD. CDR3 length equals 16 residues. CDR3: CAISERQGERVYGYTF. DNA of the CDR3: TGTGCCATCAGTGAGAGACAGGGAGAAAGGGTCTATGGCTACACCTTC.

This rearrangement joins TRBV5-4 to TRBJ1-4; 9 positions agree with TRBD1. The CDR3 spans 15 residues. CDR1 is SGHNT, CDR2 YYREEE, per germline (reference sequence). V lost 4 bases, J lost 4 bases, and 5 bases stayed unmatched. For the CDR3, the DNA is TGTGCCAGCAGCGCCCGGACAGGGGTTAATGAAAAACTGTTTTTT. Encoded protein: CASSARTGVNEKLFF.